The next 23 T cell receptor beta chains were all read from a single sample in a study of OX40 agonist ivuxolimab in advanced cancers. Assay used: immunoSEQ multiplex PCR; TCRdb lists only in-frame clones, some missing. The sample carries 70,000 to 95,000 clones, about 82% recorded once. Sequences were derived from CD4+ or CD8+ T cells sorted from blood, sampled in a trial of the OX40 agonist ivuxolimab. Receptor source: an adult with an advanced solid tumor such as melanoma, head and neck, liver or kidney cancer.

This clone was seen a single time. V gene TRBV11-2 combines with J gene TRBJ2-7; 9 bases line up with TRBD2. The CDR3 sequence is 16 residues long. Germline V gene data show CDR1 as SGHAT and CDR2 as FQNNGV. V gave up 5 bases and J gave up 2 bases; unmatched junction bases: 10. This CDR3 is CASSALAGGPPYEQYF. The DNA of the CDR3 is TGTGCCAGCAGCGCCCTCGCGGGAGGGCCACCCTACGAGCAGTACTTC.

V gene TRBV6-6 combines with J gene TRBJ1-4; weak D call: TRBD1 (6 bases). The V end was cut by 5 bases, the J end by 7 bases, with 11 bases between. There are 13 residues in the CDR3. Germline CDR1 reads MNHNY; CDR2 reads SVGAGI (reference sequence). The CDR3 nucleotides read TGTGCCAGCAGTCCTAGGGGGGGTGAAAAACTGTTTTTT. Its translation is CASSPRGGEKLFF.

The sample holds one count of this clone. This chain links TRBV27 with TRBJ1-2; 12 bases map to TRBD1. Germline V gene lookup returns CDR1 MNHEY and CDR2 SMNVEV (reference sequence). Trimming at V came to 6 bases and at J to 4 bases, leaving 15 bases not matched to a gene. The CDR3 sequence is 18 residues long. This CDR3 is CASSFKPPGQGAGYGYTF. The CDR3 nucleotides are TGTGCCAGCAGCTTTAAGCCACCGGGACAGGGGGCCGGCTATGGCTACACCTTC.

This chain uses TRBV9 with TRBJ1-2, with D possibly being TRBD1 (5 bases). Trimming stripped 7 bases from V and 1 base from J, with 17 bases between. CDR3 size: 15 residues. The germline gives CDR1 SGDLS, CDR2 YYNGEE. The CDR3: CASQEGQRGNYGYTF. The CDR3 nucleotides read TGTGCCAGCCAAGAGGGGCAGAGGGGTAACTATGGCTACACCTTC.

The chain combines TRBV6-5 with TRBJ1-3, with D possibly TRBD1 on 5 matching bases. Germline V CDR1 and CDR2: MNHEY, SVGAGI. Trimming removed 3 bases from V and 7 bases from J, with 13 bases in between. CDR3 size: 14 residues. Written as DNA, the CDR3 is TGTGCCAGCAGTTATGAACGGGGGACGAACACCATATATTTT. Amino acids: CASSYERGTNTIYF.

The chain combines TRBV6-4 with TRBJ1-5, with D possibly being TRBD1 (5 bases). The V end lost 5 bases, the J end lost 6 bases, and 11 bases lay between the germline ends. This CDR3 region has 13 residues. Per germline, CDR1 MRHNA and CDR2 SNTAGT. The CDR3 nucleotides read TGTGCCAGCAGTAACCAGGGTGGTCAGCCCCAGCATTTT. Translation: CASSNQGGQPQHF.

The J gene is TRBJ2-1, the V gene TRBV15; D not resolved. CDR1 LNHNV and CDR2 YYDKDF come from the germline V gene (reference sequence). CDR3 size: 11 residues. Trimming pared 3 bases from V and 10 bases from J, leaving 7 bases between. The CDR3 spells CATSREQEQFF. CDR3 DNA: TGTGCCACCAGCAGGGAACAAGAGCAGTTCTTC.

V gene TRBV4-1 combines with J gene TRBJ2-1, with 11 bases aligning to TRBD2. The CDR3 covers 15 residues. From germline, CDR1 is MGHRA and CDR2 YSYEKL. The junction had 4 bases not matched to a gene; V was cut back by 3 bases and J by 6 bases. The CDR3 region has the DNA TGCGCCAGCAGCCATACTAGCGGGAGCGGCAATGAGCAGTTCTTC. Translated: CASSHTSGSGNEQFF.

This clone came up once. The rearrangement joins TRBV5-1 to TRBJ2-7; 7 bases line up with TRBD1. The CDR3 extends over 15 amino acids. From germline, CDR1 is SGHRS and CDR2 YFSETQ. V gave up 4 bases and J gave up 2 bases; unmatched junction bases: 9. The CDR3 sequence is CASSAGTADAYEQYF. CDR3 coding DNA: TGCGCCAGCAGCGCTGGGACAGCGGATGCCTACGAGCAGTACTTC.

The rearrangement uses TRBV7-9 and TRBJ2-7; 9 bases fit TRBD1. V dropped 4 bases and J dropped 6; count of bases not matched to a gene: 7. CDR1 SEHNR and CDR2 FQNEAQ come from the germline V gene (reference sequence). The CDR3 runs to 14 residues. As DNA, the CDR3 is TGTGCCAGCAGCTCCGGGACAGGGAATCCCGAGCAGTACTTC. Translating gives CASSSGTGNPEQYF.

The chain recombines TRBV2 with TRBJ1-4, with 9 bases identical to TRBD1. Germline values: CDR1 SNHLY, CDR2 FYNNEI. The V and J ends lost 8 bases and 5 bases, in that order; junction bases with no gene match: 9. The CDR3 is 15 amino acids. Written as DNA, the CDR3 is TGTGCCAGCTCCGACAGGGGGACCCGGAATGAAAAACTGTTTTTT. It encodes CASSDRGTRNEKLFF. Drawing the rest from reference TRBV2 and TRBJ1-4, the complete variable domain is EPEVTQTPSHQVTQMGQEVILRCVPISNHLYFYWYRQILGQKVEFLVSFYNNEISEKSEIFDDQFSVERPDGSNFTLKIRSTKLEDSAMYFCASSDRGTRNEKLFFGSGTQLSVL.

The chain carries TRBV7-2 and TRBJ1-5; 7 bases match TRBD1. Germline V gene lookup returns CDR1 SGHTA and CDR2 FQGNSA. This CDR3 has 16 amino acids. With 1 base clipped from V and 6 bases from J, the junction kept 9 bases outside the gene matches. DNA of the CDR3: TGTGCCAGCAGCTTAGGGTCGGGCAGGGGGTCTCAGCCCCAGCATTTT. Its protein is CASSLGSGRGSQPQHF.

Comments on this clone: Other DNA sequences in this specimen translate into the identical CDR3. J is TRBJ2-1 and V is TRBV18; D might be TRBD2 (5 bases). Germline V gives CDR1 KGHSH, CDR2 LQKENI. The CDR3 sequence is 12 residues long. V shed 2 bases and J shed 6 bases, with 5 bases lying between them. This CDR3 is CASSPGSNEQFF. DNA for the CDR3: TGTGCCAGCTCACCAGGGAGCAATGAGCAGTTCTTC.

This chain connects TRBV5-1 to TRBJ2-7; 8 bases align to TRBD2. The J segment lost 0 bases and the V segment lost 4 bases, leaving 3 bases of the junction unmatched. CDR3 size: 14 residues. The V gene's germline CDR1 is SGHRS and CDR2 YFSETQ. The CDR3 protein is CASSNREGSYEQYF. The CDR3, as DNA: TGCGCCAGCAGCAACCGGGAGGGCTCCTACGAGCAGTACTTC. Complete variable domain (other parts from reference TRBV5-1 and TRBJ2-7): KAGVTQTPRYLIKTRGQQVTLSCSPISGHRSVSWYQQTPGQGLQFLFEYFSETQRNKGNFPGRFSGRQFSNSRSEMNVSTLELGDSALYLCASSNREGSYEQYFGPGTRLTVT.

This chain joins TRBV19 and TRBJ2-1; 11 nucleotides agree with TRBD2. With 9 bases clipped from V and 6 bases from J, the junction kept 4 bases outside the gene matches. The V gene's germline CDR1 is LNHDA and CDR2 SQIVND (reference sequence). The CDR3 has 13 amino acids. CDR3 sequence (DNA): TGTGCCAGCGGACTAGCGGGCGTCAATGAGCAGTTCTTC. Protein sequence: CASGLAGVNEQFF.

The V gene is TRBV2, the J gene TRBJ1-5; perhaps TRBD1 as D (6 bases). The germline V gene has CDR1 SNHLY and CDR2 FYNNEI. The germline V and J ends were trimmed by 6 bases and 1 base, with 22 bases remaining between them. The CDR3 consists of 18 residues. The DNA for the CDR3 is TGTGCCAGCAGAAGCACCTCAGGGGCCGCAAGAAGCAATCAGCCCCAGCATTTT. Translating gives CASRSTSGAARSNQPQHF.

The chain recombines TRBV6-1 with TRBJ2-3; no reliable D call. Trimming removed 6 bases from V and 4 bases from J, with 11 bases in between. Germline values: CDR1 MNHNS, CDR2 SASEGT. This CDR3 region has 13 residues. CDR3 amino acids: CASSQDGSDTQYF. In DNA, the CDR3 is TGTGCCAGCAGCCAGGACGGTTCAGATACGCAGTATTTT.

The CDR3 loop reads CASSYSLRGSGNTIYF. DNA for the CDR3: TGTGCCAGCAGTTACTCGCTGCGTGGCTCTGGAAACACCATATATTTT. The gene calls are TRBV6-5 and TRBJ1-3; D remains unclear. With 0 bases removed from V and 0 bases from J, the gap between germline ends came to 9 bases. The V gene's germline CDR1 is MNHEY and CDR2 SVGAGI. The CDR3 totals 16 residues.

The genes are TRBV18 and TRBJ2-1; 9 nucleotides line up with TRBD1. Unmatched junction bases numbered 7, after V lost 7 bases and J lost 3 bases. The germline gives CDR1 KGHSH, CDR2 LQKENI. The CDR3 is 15 amino acids. DNA for the CDR3: TGTGCCAGCTTCCCGGGACAGGGATACTACAATGAGCAGTTCTTC. As protein: CASFPGQGYYNEQFF.

The genes are TRBV7-8 and TRBJ2-7; a possible D gene is TRBD2 (6 bases). CDR1 is SGHVS and CDR2 is FQNEAQ in the germline V gene. This CDR3 is 14 amino acids long. The V end was cut by 0 bases, the J end by 3 bases, with 9 bases between. The CDR3 is CASSLAGLFYEQYF. In DNA form, the CDR3 reads TGTGCCAGCAGCTTAGCGGGACTGTTCTACGAGCAGTACTTC.

The chain combines TRBV6-5 with TRBJ2-2; no definite D call. The germline V gene has CDR1 MNHEY and CDR2 SVGAGI. The CDR3 length is 14 residues. The CDR3 nucleotides are TGTGGGGCCCGTGTGCAGATCGACACCGGGGAGCTGTTTTTT. Translation gives CGARVQIDTGELFF.

V is TRBV4-1 and J is TRBJ2-1; tentatively, D is TRBD1 (5 bases). Per germline, CDR1 MGHRA and CDR2 YSYEKL. CDR3 length: 18 amino acids. Trimming stripped 1 base from V and 0 bases from J, with 16 bases between. In DNA, the CDR3 is TGCGCCAGCAGCCAAGTCGACATGGGGCTTTTCTCCTACAATGAGCAGTTCTTC. Translation: CASSQVDMGLFSYNEQFF.

This clone was seen only once. The chain couples TRBV19 to TRBJ2-1; possible D gene TRBD1, 5 bases. V lost 6 bases, J lost 0 bases, and 18 bases lay in between. The germline V gene has CDR1 LNHDA and CDR2 SQIVND (reference sequence). This CDR3 comprises 17 residues. DNA for the CDR3: TGTGCCAGTAGCATCCCGAACAGGCGTCGCTCCTACAATGAGCAGTTCTTC. Translating gives CASSIPNRRRSYNEQFF.